This T cell receptor (beta chain) was obtained from a study of cytomegalovirus exposure and HLA in healthy donors. Study at large: About 85 million unique TCR sequences came from HLA-typed donors in an early release. Caucasian-associated ancestry cluster membership applied to around 76% of under 450 genotyped donors.

Remarks on this clone: Antigen unknown.

With V trimmed by 2 bases and J by 4 bases, 7 bases remained unmatched. CDR3 size: 15 residues. Germline-derived CDR1 and CDR2 are SGHDT and YYEEEE. Primers: 60 Vbeta forward and 13 Jbeta reverse. The repertoire was sequenced with immunoSEQ multiplex PCR; TCRdb's copy has only in-frame clones and lacks some. The data contain approximately 160,000 clones, 82% of them singletons. The study, taken as a whole, reports: Confirmation in vitro established that three CMV-associated chains were specific for CMV antigens. Productive status was seen about 90% or about 30% of the time for most TCR beta V segments in an earlier analysis.

Sequenced input: PBMCs. V and J are TRBV5-6 and TRBJ1-2, with TRBD1 matching over 8 bases. This sequence originates from a girl aged 2 to 10 in good health and CMV-seropositive. The CDR3 bases are TGTGCCAGCAGCTTTTCAGGGGGCGCGGGCTATGGCTACACCTTC. Its translation: CASSFSGGAGYGYTF.